This T cell receptor (beta chain) was sequenced for a study of T cell repertoires in cytomegalovirus infection. Study at large: Matching HLA type and CMV infection were both indicated by public TCR beta signatures.

This clonotype showed up many times. Its antigen is as yet unknown. General observations from the study: The ex vivo response was dominated by HLA-C-restricted CMV-specific TCR beta clonotypes.

TCRdb fed the reads into MiXCR, producing one record per CDR3 protein. The top ten hold around a sixth of the sample, which has 50,000 or so distinct CDR3 sequences, 20% seen once. V gave up 3 bases and J gave up 8 bases, with 17 bases separating them. This CDR3 region has 15 residues. CDR1 SGHNT and CDR2 YENEEA come from the germline V gene. V and J are TRBV11-3 and TRBJ2-1, with D possibly called TRBD1 or TRBD2 (5 bases each). This TCR came from a human donor in good health (CMV status not recorded). Some clones in this sample may be carry-over from other donors' samples. Source material: PBMCs, sequenced either directly or after in vitro stimulation (not recorded which). This chain's CDR3 is CASSLGPGTPHEQFF. CDR3 DNA sequence: TGTGCCAGCAGCTTGGGCCCTGGGACCCCCCATGAGCAGTTCTTC.